These 21 T cell receptor beta chains originate from one sample sequenced in a study of T cell responses to AZD1222 COVID-19 vaccine. The assay was immunoSEQ multiplex PCR, and TCRdb's table has in-frame clones only and misses some. Of tens of thousands of clones in the sample, approximately 91% were seen once. The starting material was peripheral blood, obtained on day 0 of AZD1222 vaccination. Receptors were obtained from an adult in good health.

This sequence joins TRBV6-6 and TRBJ1-5, with D tentatively TRBD1 (5 bases). V gave up 1 base and J gave up 7 bases, with 11 bases separating them. Germline V gives CDR1 MNHNY, CDR2 SVGAGI (reference sequence). This CDR3 has 14 residues. DNA for the CDR3: TGTGCCAGCAGTTACTTGGGGGAAGGCCAGCCCCAGCATTTT. This codes for CASSYLGEGQPQHF.

The rearrangement uses TRBV9 and TRBJ1-1; 8 bases are a match to TRBD1. This CDR3 has 14 residues. After removal of 4 bases from V and 5 bases from J, the junction contained 7 bases not matched to a gene. Germline V CDR1 and CDR2: SGDLS, YYNGEE. The CDR3 spells CASSTGQGGTEAFF. Here the CDR3 DNA reads TGTGCCAGCAGCACCGGACAGGGTGGGACTGAAGCTTTCTTT.

The chain uses TRBV11-2 and TRBJ1-2; TRBD1 aligns across 7 bases. In germline, CDR1 is SGHAT, CDR2 FQNNGV. This CDR3 has 13 residues. Trimming at V came to 5 bases and at J to 6 bases, leaving 6 bases not matched to a gene. The CDR3 loop is CASSEQGRNGYTF. CDR3 in DNA: TGTGCCAGCAGCGAACAGGGGCGGAATGGCTACACCTTC.

The chain joins TRBV3-1 (or the pseudogene TRBV3-2) to TRBJ1-5; a weak D match, TRBD1 (6 bases). Germline loops: CDR1 LGHDT, CDR2 YNNKEL (reference sequence). Trimming shortened V by 6 bases and J by 11 bases, and 17 bases separated the two germline ends. The CDR3 totals 13 residues. The chain's CDR3 is CASSPYRDGAQHF. The CDR3 bases are TGTGCCAGCAGTCCCTACAGGGACGGGGCCCAGCATTTT.

In this sample, this clone turned up once. V usage is TRBV7-9 and J usage is TRBJ2-2; 8 bases are shared with TRBD2. The CDR3 loop spans 15 amino acids. Per the germline V gene, CDR1 is SEHNR and CDR2 is FQNEAQ (reference sequence). The junction had 8 bases not matched to a gene; V was cut back by 5 bases and J by 6 bases. This CDR3 reads CASSRSGRGAGELFF. CDR3 nucleotide sequence: TGTGCCAGCAGCCGAAGCGGGAGAGGGGCCGGGGAGCTGTTTTTT.

The chain employs TRBV4-1 and TRBJ2-1, with 11 positions matching TRBD2. Per the germline V gene, CDR1 is MGHRA and CDR2 is YSYEKL. The CDR3 covers 16 residues. Germline trimming cut 5 bases from V and 3 bases from J; bases unmatched to any gene: 6. CDR3 protein: CASSKGLAGLYNEQFF. DNA of the CDR3: TGCGCCAGCAGCAAAGGACTAGCGGGCCTCTACAATGAGCAGTTCTTC.

The chain couples TRBV1 to TRBJ2-7; the D call of TRBD1 is as the table states it, not checked on the DNA. TRBV1 is a pseudogene. The CDR3 has 20 amino acids. CDR3 nucleotide sequence: TGCACCAGCAGCCAAATGGGGGAGGCCCAGGGACAGGGTCGGACCTACGAGCAGTACTTC. The encoded protein is CTSSQMGEAQGQGRTYEQYF.

This chain joins TRBV30 and TRBJ1-4; D remains unclear. CDR3 length: 11 amino acids. The ends were cut back, 7 bases at V and 4 bases at J, with 7 bases in the middle. The germline gives CDR1 GTSNPN, CDR2 SVGIG (reference sequence). CDR3 sequence reads: CAFGDNEKLFF. In nucleotides, the CDR3 is TGTGCCTTTGGCGATAATGAAAAACTGTTTTTT.

The chain recombines TRBV7-8 with TRBJ2-1; no clear D gene. The CDR3 consists of 14 residues. Germline V gene lookup returns CDR1 SGHVS and CDR2 FQNEAQ. V lost 1 base to trimming and J lost 10 bases, with 14 bases between them. Written as DNA, the CDR3 is TGTGCCAGCAGCTTAGGGCGTGAGTCTGGCGAGCAGTTCTTC. Protein sequence: CASSLGRESGEQFF.

The rearrangement links TRBV2 to TRBJ2-7, with 14 bases aligning to TRBD2. Germline loops: CDR1 SNHLY, CDR2 FYNNEI. V lost 6 bases, J lost 5 bases, and 12 bases stayed unmatched. CDR3 length: 17 amino acids. The DNA for the CDR3 is TGTGCCAGCAGGACCCTAACGACTAGCGGGAGGGCCCACGAGCAGTACTTC. This translates into CASRTLTTSGRAHEQYF.

The chain joins TRBV6-1 to TRBJ2-7, with 10 bases identical to TRBD1. The CDR3 sequence is 15 residues long. Per germline, CDR1 MNHNS and CDR2 SASEGT. With V trimmed by 2 bases and J by 4 bases, 5 bases remained unmatched. CDR3 sequence reads: CASSEIGTGVYEQYF. The CDR3 DNA reads as TGTGCCAGCAGTGAAATTGGGACAGGGGTATACGAGCAGTACTTC.

V is TRBV28 and J is TRBJ2-2; D not resolved. V shed 6 bases and J shed 1 base, with 6 bases lying between them. Looked up from germline, CDR1 is MDHEN and CDR2 is SYDVKM. This CDR3 has 13 residues. CDR3 in amino acids: CASREGNTGELFF. The DNA of the CDR3 is TGTGCCAGCAGGGAAGGGAACACCGGGGAGCTGTTTTTT.

This clone occurred a few times. The chain has TRBV7-9 and TRBJ2-2; the D is unclear. Looked up from germline, CDR1 is SEHNR and CDR2 is FQNEAQ (reference sequence). Trimming took 7 bases from V and 1 from J, leaving 13 bases between them. This CDR3 region has 15 residues. For the CDR3, the DNA is TGTGCCAGCAAACCGGGCTCACAGAACACCGGGGAGCTGTTTTTT. This translates into CASKPGSQNTGELFF.

V is TRBV11-2 and J is TRBJ1-1; weak D call: TRBD1 (6 bases). CDR3 length: 13 amino acids. V was cut by 5 bases and J by 0 bases, with 7 bases left in between. The germline V gene encodes CDR1 SGHAT and CDR2 FQNNGV. CDR3 region: CASSQGMNTEAFF. DNA for the CDR3: TGTGCCAGCAGCCAGGGGATGAACACTGAAGCTTTCTTT.

The chain recombines TRBV6-1 with TRBJ1-2; D may be TRBD1 (5 bases). Germline V gives CDR1 MNHNS, CDR2 SASEGT. CDR3 length equals 17 residues. V was trimmed by 4 bases and J by 2 bases, leaving 20 bases between them. The CDR3 protein is CASSVGTNRVRNYGYTF. The DNA of the CDR3 is TGTGCCAGCAGTGTAGGGACTAACCGCGTGCGAAACTATGGCTACACCTTC.

J is TRBJ2-2 and V is TRBV12-5, with 7 positions matching TRBD1. This CDR3 has 17 residues. Germline V CDR1 and CDR2: LGHNT, FRNRAP. V trimming: 0 bases; J trimming: 0 bases; junction bases outside the gene matches: 4. The CDR3 loop is CASGLVRTGANTGELFF. Here the CDR3 DNA reads TGTGCTAGTGGTTTGGTCCGGACAGGAGCGAACACCGGGGAGCTGTTTTTT.

The chain is built from TRBV20-1 and TRBJ1-1; no clear D gene. V lost 6 bases and J 0 bases, leaving 5 bases between the germline ends. This CDR3 has 11 residues. Germline V CDR1 and CDR2: DFQATT, SNEGSKA (reference sequence). DNA of the CDR3: TGCAGTGCGCCATTGAACACTGAAGCTTTCTTT. This codes for CSAPLNTEAFF.

This rearrangement joins TRBV7-9 to TRBJ2-7; D gene unclear. Trimming removed 8 bases at V and 1 base at J, with 9 bases between. This CDR3 is built from 12 residues. CDR1 and CDR2 (germline): SEHNR, FQNEAQ (reference sequence). CDR3 in amino acids: CASAGRSYEQYF. The CDR3, as DNA: TGTGCCAGCGCAGGACGGTCCTACGAGCAGTACTTC.

The chain links TRBV19 to TRBJ2-5, with D possibly called TRBD1 or TRBD2 (5 bases each). The CDR3 length is 15 residues. Germline CDR1 reads LNHDA; CDR2 reads SQIVND (reference sequence). The germline V and J ends were trimmed by 1 base and 5 bases, with 14 bases remaining between them. The CDR3 DNA sequence: TGTGCCAGTAGTATAGGAGAGGGGCCGCGGGAGACCCAGTACTTC. This gives the protein CASSIGEGPRETQYF.

This chain uses TRBV19 with TRBJ1-1, with D possibly matching TRBD1 (5 bases). Looked up from germline, CDR1 is LNHDA and CDR2 is SQIVND (reference sequence). Trimming took off 0 bases at V and 6 bases at J, with 14 bases between the two ends. The CDR3 has 15 amino acids. CDR3 sequence (DNA): TGTGCCAGTAGTATAGACTGGCGGGGGATTGCTGAAGCTTTCTTT. Translating it yields CASSIDWRGIAEAFF.

The chain combines TRBV3-1 (or the pseudogene TRBV3-2) with TRBJ1-2, with D possibly matching TRBD1 (5 bases). With 1 base removed from V and 7 bases from J, the gap between germline ends came to 10 bases. The CDR3 is made up of 13 amino acids. Germline V CDR1 and CDR2: LGHDT, YNNKEL (reference sequence). The CDR3 sequence: CASSQGGGSGYTF. The CDR3 DNA sequence: TGTGCCAGCAGCCAAGGGGGCGGGAGTGGCTACACCTTC.